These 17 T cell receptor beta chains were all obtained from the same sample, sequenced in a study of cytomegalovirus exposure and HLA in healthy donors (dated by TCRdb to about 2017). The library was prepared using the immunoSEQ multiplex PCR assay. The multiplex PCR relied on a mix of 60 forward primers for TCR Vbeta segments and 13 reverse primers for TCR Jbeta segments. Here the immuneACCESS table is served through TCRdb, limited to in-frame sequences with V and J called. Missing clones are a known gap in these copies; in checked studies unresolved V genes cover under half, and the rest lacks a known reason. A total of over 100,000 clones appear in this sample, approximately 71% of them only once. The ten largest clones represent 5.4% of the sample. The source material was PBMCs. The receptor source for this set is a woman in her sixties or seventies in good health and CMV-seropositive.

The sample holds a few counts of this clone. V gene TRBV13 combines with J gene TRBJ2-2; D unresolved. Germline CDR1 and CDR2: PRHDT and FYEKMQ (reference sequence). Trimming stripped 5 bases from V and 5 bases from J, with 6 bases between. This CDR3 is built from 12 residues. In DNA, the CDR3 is TGTGCCAGCAGCGAGATAACCGGGGAGCTGTTTTTT. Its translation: CASSEITGELFF.

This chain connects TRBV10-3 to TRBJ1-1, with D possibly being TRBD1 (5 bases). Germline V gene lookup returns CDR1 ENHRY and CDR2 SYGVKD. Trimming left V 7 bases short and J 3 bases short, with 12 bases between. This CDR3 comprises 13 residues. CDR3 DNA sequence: TGTGCCATCACTAAGGGGTCGGACACTGAAGCTTTCTTT. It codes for CAITKGSDTEAFF.

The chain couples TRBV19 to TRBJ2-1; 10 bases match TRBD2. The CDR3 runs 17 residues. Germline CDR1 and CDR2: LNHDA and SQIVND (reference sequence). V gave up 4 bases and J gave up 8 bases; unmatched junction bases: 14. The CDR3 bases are TGTGCCAGTAGTACCCGCTTTAGCGGGGGGCGCCTTGATGAGCAGTTCTTC. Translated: CASSTRFSGGRLDEQFF. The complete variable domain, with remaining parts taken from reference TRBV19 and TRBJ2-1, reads DGGITQSPKYLFRKEGQNVTLSCEQNLNHDAMYWYRQDPGQGLRLIYYSQIVNDFQKGDIAEGYSVSREKKESFPLTVTSAQKNPTAFYLCASSTRFSGGRLDEQFFGPGTRLTVL.

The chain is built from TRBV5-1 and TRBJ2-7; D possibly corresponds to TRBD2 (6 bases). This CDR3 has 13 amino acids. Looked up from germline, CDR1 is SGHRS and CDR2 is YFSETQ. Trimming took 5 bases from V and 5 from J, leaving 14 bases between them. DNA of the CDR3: TGCGCCAGCAGTCCCAGGTGGGGGGACGAGCAGTACTTC. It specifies CASSPRWGDEQYF.

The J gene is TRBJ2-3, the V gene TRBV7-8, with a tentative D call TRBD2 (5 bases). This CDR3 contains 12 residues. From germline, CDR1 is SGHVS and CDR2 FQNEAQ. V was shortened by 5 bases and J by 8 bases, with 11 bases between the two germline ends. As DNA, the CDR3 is TGTGCCAGCAGCATCAATAGCGTTACGCAGTATTTT. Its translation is CASSINSVTQYF.

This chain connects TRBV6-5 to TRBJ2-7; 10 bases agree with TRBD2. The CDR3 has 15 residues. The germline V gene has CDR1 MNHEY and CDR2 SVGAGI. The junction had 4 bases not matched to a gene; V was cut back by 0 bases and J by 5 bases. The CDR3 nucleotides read TGTGCCAGCAGTTACTCTCTAGCGGGGGTCCACGAGCAGTACTTC. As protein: CASSYSLAGVHEQYF.

CDR3 sequence reads: CASSPRPGQTVSGANVLTF. CDR3 nucleotides: TGTGCCAGCAGCCCGCGACCGGGACAAACGGTCTCTGGGGCCAACGTCCTGACTTTC. This chain joins TRBV7-9 and TRBJ2-6, with D possibly matching TRBD1 (6 bases). CDR1 and CDR2 (germline): SEHNR, FQNEAQ (reference sequence). This CDR3 region has 19 residues. V was shortened by 5 bases and J by 0 bases, with 20 bases between the two germline ends.

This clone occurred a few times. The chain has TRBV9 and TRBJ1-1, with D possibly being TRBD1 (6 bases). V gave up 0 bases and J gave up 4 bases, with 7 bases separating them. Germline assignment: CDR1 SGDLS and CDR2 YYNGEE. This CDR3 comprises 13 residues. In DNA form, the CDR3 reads TGTGCCAGCAGCGTAGGACAGGTCACTGAAGCTTTCTTT. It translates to CASSVGQVTEAFF.

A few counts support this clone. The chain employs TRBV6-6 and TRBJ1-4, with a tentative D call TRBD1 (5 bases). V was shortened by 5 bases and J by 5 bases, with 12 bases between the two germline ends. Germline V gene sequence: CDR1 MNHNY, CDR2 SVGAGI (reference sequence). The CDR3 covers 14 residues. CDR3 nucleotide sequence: TGTGCCAGCAGTGGCGGGACGCAGAATGAAAAACTGTTTTTT. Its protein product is CASSGGTQNEKLFF.

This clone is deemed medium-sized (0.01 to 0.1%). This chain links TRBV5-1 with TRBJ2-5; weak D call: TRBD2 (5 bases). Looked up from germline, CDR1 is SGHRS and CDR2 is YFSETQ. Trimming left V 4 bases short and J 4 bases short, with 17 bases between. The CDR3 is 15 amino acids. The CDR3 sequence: CASSATDWAGETQYF. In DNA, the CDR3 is TGCGCCAGCAGCGCAACCGACTGGGCGGGAGAGACCCAGTACTTC.

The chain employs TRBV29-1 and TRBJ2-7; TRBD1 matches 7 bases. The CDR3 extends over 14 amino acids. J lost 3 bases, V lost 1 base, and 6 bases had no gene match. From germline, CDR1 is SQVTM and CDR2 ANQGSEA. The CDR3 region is CSVEVPGGFYEQYF. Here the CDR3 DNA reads TGCAGCGTTGAAGTCCCAGGGGGTTTCTACGAGCAGTACTTC.

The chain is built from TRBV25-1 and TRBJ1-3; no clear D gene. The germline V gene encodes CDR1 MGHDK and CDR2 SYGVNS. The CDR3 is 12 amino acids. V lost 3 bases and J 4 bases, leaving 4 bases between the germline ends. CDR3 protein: CASSDLGNTIYF. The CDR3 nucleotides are TGTGCCAGCAGTGATCTGGGAAACACCATATATTTT.

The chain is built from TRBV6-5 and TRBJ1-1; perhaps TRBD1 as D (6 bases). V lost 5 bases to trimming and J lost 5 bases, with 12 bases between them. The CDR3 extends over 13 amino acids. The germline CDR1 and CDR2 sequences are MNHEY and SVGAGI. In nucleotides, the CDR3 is TGTGCCAGCAGTCGTACAGGGTTAACTGAAGCTTTCTTT. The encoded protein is CASSRTGLTEAFF.

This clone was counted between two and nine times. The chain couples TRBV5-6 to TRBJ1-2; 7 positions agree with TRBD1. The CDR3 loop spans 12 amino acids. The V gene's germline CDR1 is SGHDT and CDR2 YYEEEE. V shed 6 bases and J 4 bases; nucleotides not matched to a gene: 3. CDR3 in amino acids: CASKGQLYGYTF. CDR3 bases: TGTGCCAGCAAGGGACAGCTCTATGGCTACACCTTC.

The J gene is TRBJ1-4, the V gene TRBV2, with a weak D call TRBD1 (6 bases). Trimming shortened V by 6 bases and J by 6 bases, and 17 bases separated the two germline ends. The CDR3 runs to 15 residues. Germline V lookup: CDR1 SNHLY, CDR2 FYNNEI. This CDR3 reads CASRPRQVGDEKLFF. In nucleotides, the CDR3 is TGTGCCAGCAGACCGAGACAGGTCGGGGATGAAAAACTGTTTTTT.

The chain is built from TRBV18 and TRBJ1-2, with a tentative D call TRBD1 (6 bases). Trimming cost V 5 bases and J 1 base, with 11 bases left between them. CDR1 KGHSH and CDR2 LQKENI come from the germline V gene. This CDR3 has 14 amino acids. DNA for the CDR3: TGTGCCAGCTCATCCGGGACATTTAACTATGGCTACACCTTC. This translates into CASSSGTFNYGYTF.

This chain's CDR3 is CASSVGQGDTQYF. The CDR3 nucleotides read TGTGCCAGCAGTGTTGGACAGGGCGACACGCAGTATTTT. The V and J genes are TRBV2 and TRBJ2-3; 8 bases map to TRBD1. J gave up 9 bases and V 4 bases, and 6 bases lay outside the gene matches. This CDR3 comprises 13 residues. In germline, CDR1 is SNHLY, CDR2 FYNNEI.